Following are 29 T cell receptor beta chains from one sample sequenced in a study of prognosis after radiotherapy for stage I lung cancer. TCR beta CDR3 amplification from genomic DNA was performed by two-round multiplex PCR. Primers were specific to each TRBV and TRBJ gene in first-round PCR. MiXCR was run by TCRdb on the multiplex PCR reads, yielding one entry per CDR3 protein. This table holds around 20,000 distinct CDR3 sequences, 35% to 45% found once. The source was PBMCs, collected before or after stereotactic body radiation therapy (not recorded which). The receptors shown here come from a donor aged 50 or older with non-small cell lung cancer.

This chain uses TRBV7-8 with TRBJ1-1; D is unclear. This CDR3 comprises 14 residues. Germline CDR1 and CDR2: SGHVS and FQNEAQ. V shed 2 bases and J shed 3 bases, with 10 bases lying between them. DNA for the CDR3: TGTGCCAGCAGCTTACGGTCGGGCGACACTGAAGCTTTCTTT. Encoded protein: CASSLRSGDTEAFF.

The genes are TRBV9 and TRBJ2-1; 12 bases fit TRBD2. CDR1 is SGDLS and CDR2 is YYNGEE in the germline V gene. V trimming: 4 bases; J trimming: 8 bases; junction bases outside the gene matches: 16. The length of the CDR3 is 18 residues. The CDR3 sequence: CASSPSRGTSGFLDEQFF. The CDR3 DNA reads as TGTGCCAGCAGCCCGAGCCGTGGGACTAGCGGGTTTTTAGATGAGCAGTTCTTC.

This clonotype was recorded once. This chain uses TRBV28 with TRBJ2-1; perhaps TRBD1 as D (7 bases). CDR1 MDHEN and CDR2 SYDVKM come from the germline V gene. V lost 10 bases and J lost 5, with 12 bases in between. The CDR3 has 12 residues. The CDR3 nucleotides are TGTGCCATCGCGGGACAGCACAATGAGCAGTTCTTC. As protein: CAIAGQHNEQFF.

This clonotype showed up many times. The CDR3 protein is CASSQEYGYTF. CDR3 DNA: TGTGCCAGCAGCCAAGAGTATGGCTACACCTTC. V and J are TRBV7-9 and TRBJ1-2; no clear D. Deletions cut 5 bases from V and 5 bases from J, with 6 bases between. The CDR3 consists of 11 residues. Germline lookup yields CDR1 SEHNR and CDR2 FQNEAQ (reference sequence).

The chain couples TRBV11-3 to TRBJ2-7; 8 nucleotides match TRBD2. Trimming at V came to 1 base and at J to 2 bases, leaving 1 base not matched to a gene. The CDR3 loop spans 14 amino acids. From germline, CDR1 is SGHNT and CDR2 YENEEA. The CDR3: CASSLAGGAYEQYF. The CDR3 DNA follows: TGTGCCAGCAGCTTAGCGGGAGGGGCCTACGAGCAGTACTTC.

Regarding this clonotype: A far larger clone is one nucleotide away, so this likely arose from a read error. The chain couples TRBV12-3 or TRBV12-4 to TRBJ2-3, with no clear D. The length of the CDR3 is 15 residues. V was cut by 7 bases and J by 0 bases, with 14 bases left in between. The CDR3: CASIARRLSTDTQYF. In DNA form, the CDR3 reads TGTGCCAGCATTGCGAGACGCCTCAGCACAGATACGCAGTATTTT.

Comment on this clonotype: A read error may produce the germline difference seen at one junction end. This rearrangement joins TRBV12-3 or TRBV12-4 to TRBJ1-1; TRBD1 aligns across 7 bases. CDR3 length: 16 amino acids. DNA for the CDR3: TGTGCCAGCAGTCCTAACCGGGGACAGATGAACACTGCAGCTTTCTTT. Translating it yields CASSPNRGQMNTAAFF.

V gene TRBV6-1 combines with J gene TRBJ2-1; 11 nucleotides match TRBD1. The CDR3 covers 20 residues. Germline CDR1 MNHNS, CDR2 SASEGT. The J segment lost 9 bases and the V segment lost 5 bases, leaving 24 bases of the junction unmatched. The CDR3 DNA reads TGTGCCAGCAGTCCCGGGACAGGGGGTTACGGGAGGGCCTGGGATCCTGAGCAGTTCTTC. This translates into CASSPGTGGYGRAWDPEQFF.

The CDR3 reads CASSKRTGLNYGYTF. CDR3 nucleotides: TGCGCCAGTAGCAAGAGGACAGGGCTAAACTATGGCTACACCTTC. The rearrangement links TRBV4-1 to TRBJ1-2, with TRBD1 matching 8 bases. Germline trimming cut 9 bases from V and 2 bases from J; bases unmatched to any gene: 11. Germline lookup yields CDR1 MGHRA and CDR2 YSYEKL. CDR3 length equals 15 residues.

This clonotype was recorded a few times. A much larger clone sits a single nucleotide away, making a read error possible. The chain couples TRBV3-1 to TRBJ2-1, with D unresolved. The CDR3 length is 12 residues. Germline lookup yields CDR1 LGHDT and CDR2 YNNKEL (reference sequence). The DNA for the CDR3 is TGTGCCAGCAGCCAAAGGGTGAATGAGCAGCTCTTC. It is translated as CASSQRVNEQLF.

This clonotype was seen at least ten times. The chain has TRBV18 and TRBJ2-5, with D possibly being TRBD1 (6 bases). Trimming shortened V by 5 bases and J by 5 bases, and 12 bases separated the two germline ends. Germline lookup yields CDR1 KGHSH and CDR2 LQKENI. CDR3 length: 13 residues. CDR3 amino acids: CASSTDSRETQYF. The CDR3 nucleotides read TGTGCCAGCTCAACGGACAGCCGCGAGACCCAGTACTTC.

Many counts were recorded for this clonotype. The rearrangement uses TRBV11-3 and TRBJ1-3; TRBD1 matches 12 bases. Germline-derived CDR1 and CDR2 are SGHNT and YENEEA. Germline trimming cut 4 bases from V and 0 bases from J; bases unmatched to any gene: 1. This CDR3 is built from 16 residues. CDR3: CASSSGQGASGNTIYF. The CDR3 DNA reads TGTGCCAGCAGCTCGGGACAGGGGGCCTCTGGAAACACCATATATTTT.

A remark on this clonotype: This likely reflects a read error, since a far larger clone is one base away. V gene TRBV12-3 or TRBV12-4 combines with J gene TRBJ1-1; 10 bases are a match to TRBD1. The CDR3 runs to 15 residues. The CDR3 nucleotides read TGTGCCAGCAGTCCCGGGACAGGGGCGGAGACTGAATCTTTCTTT. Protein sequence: CASSPGTGAETESFF.

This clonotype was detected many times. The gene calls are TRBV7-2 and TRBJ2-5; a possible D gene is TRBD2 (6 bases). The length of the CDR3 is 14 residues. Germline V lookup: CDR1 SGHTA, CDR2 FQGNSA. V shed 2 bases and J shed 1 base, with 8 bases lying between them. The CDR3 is CASSLMRGQETQYF. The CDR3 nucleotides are TGTGCCAGCAGCTTAATGCGGGGCCAAGAGACCCAGTACTTC.

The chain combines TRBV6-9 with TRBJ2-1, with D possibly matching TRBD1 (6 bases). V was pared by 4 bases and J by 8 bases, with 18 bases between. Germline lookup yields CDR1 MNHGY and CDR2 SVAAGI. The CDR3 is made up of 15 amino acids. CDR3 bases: TGTGCCAGCAGTTCGGGACACTCCTGGGGCCATGAGCAGTTCTTC. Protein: CASSSGHSWGHEQFF.

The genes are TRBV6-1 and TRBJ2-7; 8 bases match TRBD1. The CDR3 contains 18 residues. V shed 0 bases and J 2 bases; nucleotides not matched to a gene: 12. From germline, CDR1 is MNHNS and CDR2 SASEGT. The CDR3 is CASSEASPRDRPTYEQYF. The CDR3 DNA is TGTGCCAGCAGTGAAGCTTCCCCCCGGGACAGGCCTACCTACGAGCAGTACTTC.

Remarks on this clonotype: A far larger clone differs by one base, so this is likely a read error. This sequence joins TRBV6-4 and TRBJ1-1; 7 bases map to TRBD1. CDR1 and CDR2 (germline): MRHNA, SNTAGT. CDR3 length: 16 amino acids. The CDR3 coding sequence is TGTGCCAGCAGTCCCGCCCCTGACAGGGTTAACACTGAAGCTTTATTT. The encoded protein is CASSPAPDRVNTEALF.

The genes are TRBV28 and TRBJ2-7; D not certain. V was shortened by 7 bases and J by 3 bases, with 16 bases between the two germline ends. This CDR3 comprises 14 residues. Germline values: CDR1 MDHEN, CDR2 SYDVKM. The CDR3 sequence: CASIHQPGDYEQYF. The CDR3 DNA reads TGTGCCAGCATCCACCAACCTGGGGACTACGAGCAGTACTTC.

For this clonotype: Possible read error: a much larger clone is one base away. This CDR3 reads CASSHDRETQYF. In nucleotides, the CDR3 is TGTGCCAGCAGCCATGATAGAGAGACCCAGTACTTC. The chain employs TRBV14 and TRBJ2-5, with no clear D. The germline CDR1 and CDR2 sequences are SGHDN and FVKESK. CDR3 size: 12 residues. The V gene lost 3 bases and the J gene lost 4 bases, with 6 bases spanning the gap.

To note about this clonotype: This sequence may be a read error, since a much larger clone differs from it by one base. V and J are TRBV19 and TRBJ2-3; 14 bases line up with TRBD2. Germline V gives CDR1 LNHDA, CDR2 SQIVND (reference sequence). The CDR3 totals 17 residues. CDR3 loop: CASSIGRLAGGHDTRYF. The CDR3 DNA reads TGTGCCAGTAGTATAGGACGACTAGCGGGAGGGCACGATACGCGGTATTTT.

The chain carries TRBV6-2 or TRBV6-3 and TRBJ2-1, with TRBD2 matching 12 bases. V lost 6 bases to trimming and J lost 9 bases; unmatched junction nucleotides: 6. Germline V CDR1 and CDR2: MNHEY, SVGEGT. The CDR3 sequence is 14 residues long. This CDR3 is CASSGLAGRGEQFF. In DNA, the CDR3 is TGTGCCAGCAGCGGACTAGCGGGACGCGGTGAGCAGTTCTTC.

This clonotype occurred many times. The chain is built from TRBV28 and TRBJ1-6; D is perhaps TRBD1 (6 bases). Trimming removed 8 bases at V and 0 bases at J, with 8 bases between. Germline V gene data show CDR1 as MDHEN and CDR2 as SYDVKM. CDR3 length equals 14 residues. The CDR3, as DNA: TGTGCCAGCCAAGGGGGCTCCTATAATTCACCCCTCCACTTT. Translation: CASQGGSYNSPLHF.

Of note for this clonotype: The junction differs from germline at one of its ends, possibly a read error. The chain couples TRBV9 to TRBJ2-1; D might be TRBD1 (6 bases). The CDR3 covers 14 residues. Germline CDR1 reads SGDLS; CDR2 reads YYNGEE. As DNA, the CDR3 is TGTGCCAGCAGCTTAAACACAGGGATCTATGAGCAGCTCTTC. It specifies CASSLNTGIYEQLF.

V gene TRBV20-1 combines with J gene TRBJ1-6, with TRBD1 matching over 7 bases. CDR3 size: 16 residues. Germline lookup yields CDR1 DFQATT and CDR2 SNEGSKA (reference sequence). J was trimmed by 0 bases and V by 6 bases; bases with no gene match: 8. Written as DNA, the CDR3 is TGCAGTGCAACTAAGACAGGGAGCTCCTATAATTCACCCCTCCACTTT. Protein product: CSATKTGSSYNSPLHF.

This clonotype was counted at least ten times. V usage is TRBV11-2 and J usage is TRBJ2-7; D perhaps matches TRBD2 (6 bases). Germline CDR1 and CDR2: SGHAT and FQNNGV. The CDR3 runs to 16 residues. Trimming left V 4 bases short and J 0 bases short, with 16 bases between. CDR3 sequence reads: CASSSQKGLYSYEQYF. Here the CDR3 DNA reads TGTGCCAGCAGCTCCCAAAAGGGACTTTACTCCTACGAGCAGTACTTC.

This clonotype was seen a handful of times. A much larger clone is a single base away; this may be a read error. In DNA, the CDR3 is TGTGCCAGTAGTTACAATCCCGACGGGTACAATGAGCGGTTCTTC. The encoded protein is CASSYNPDGYNERFF. The chain couples TRBV19 to TRBJ2-1, with D unresolved. Germline lookup yields CDR1 LNHDA and CDR2 SQIVND (reference sequence). The CDR3 covers 15 residues.

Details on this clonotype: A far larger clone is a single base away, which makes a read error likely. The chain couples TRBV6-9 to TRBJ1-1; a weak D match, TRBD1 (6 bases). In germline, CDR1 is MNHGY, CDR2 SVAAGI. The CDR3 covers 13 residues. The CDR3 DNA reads TGTGACAGCAGTTACGGGGGGCAGCTTGAAGCTTTCTTT. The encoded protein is CDSSYGGQLEAFF.

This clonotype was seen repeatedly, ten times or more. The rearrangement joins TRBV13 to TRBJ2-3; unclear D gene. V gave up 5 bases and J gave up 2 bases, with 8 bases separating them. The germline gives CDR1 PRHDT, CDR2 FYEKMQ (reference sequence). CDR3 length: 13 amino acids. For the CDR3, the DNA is TGTGCCAGCAGCCCCCCGGACACAGATACGCAGTATTTT. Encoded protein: CASSPPDTDTQYF.

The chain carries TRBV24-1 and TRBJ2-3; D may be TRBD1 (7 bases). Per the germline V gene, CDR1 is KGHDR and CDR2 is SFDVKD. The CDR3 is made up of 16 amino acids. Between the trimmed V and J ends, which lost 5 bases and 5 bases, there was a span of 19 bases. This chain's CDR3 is CATSGRQGEVKDTQYF. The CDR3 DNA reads TGTGCCACCAGTGGTCGGCAGGGGGAGGTGAAAGATACGCAGTATTTT.